The next 32 T cell receptor beta chains were all read from a single sample in a study of OX40 agonist ivuxolimab in advanced cancers. Profiled with immunoSEQ multiplex PCR; TCRdb holds only in-frame clones, not every one. The table lists tens of thousands of clones, about 92% of them singletons. Sequencing used CD4+ or CD8+ T cells sorted from blood, obtained in a trial of the OX40 agonist ivuxolimab. The receptors were gathered from an adult with an advanced solid tumor such as melanoma, head and neck, liver or kidney cancer.

This clone showed up just a few times. This sequence joins TRBV19 and TRBJ1-5; D is uncertain. Trimming shortened V by 2 bases and J by 1 base, and 9 bases separated the two germline ends. The V gene's germline CDR1 is LNHDA and CDR2 SQIVND (reference sequence). The length of the CDR3 is 15 residues. The CDR3, as DNA: TGTGCCAGTAGTATATGGCAGGTCAGCAATCAGCCCCAGCATTTT. Translation: CASSIWQVSNQPQHF. Full variable domain (missing parts from reference TRBV19 and TRBJ1-5): DGGITQSPKYLFRKEGQNVTLSCEQNLNHDAMYWYRQDPGQGLRLIYYSQIVNDFQKGDIAEGYSVSREKKESFPLTVTSAQKNPTAFYLCASSIWQVSNQPQHFGDGTRLSIL.

This chain connects TRBV7-8 to TRBJ2-7; TRBD1 matches at 9 bases. The CDR3 sequence is 13 residues long. Germline-derived CDR1 and CDR2 are SGHVS and FQNEAQ. Trimming at V came to 5 bases and at J to 6 bases, leaving 5 bases not matched to a gene. The CDR3 region is CASSGDRAGEQYV. The CDR3 nucleotides are TGTGCCAGCAGCGGGGACAGGGCAGGCGAGCAGTACGTC.

CDR3 loop: CASNPWAGEDTQYF. CDR3 bases: TGTGCCAGCAACCCATGGGCGGGGGAAGATACGCAGTATTTT. The chain uses TRBV7-9 and TRBJ2-3; 7 bases map to TRBD2. Unmatched junction bases numbered 9, after V lost 7 bases and J lost 5 bases. CDR1 SEHNR and CDR2 FQNEAQ come from the germline V gene (reference sequence). This CDR3 has 14 amino acids.

This chain uses TRBV5-1 with TRBJ2-7; D might be TRBD2 (6 bases). CDR1 is SGHRS and CDR2 is YFSETQ in the germline V gene. The CDR3 runs 14 residues. V lost 4 bases, J lost 0 bases, and 11 bases lay in between. The CDR3 sequence is CASSQDGSSYEQYF. The CDR3 DNA reads as TGCGCCAGCAGCCAGGACGGGAGCTCCTACGAGCAGTACTTC.

This rearrangement joins TRBV5-6 to TRBJ2-5, with TRBD2 matching over 10 bases. Losses at the gene ends were 4 bases for V and 4 bases for J; bases not matched to a gene: 4. This CDR3 is 14 amino acids long. Germline-derived CDR1 and CDR2 are SGHDT and YYEEEE. The CDR3 DNA is TGTGCCAGCAGCAGCGGACTAGCGGCAGAGACCCAGTACTTC. This gives the protein CASSSGLAAETQYF.

The rearrangement uses TRBV5-1 and TRBJ1-1; the D gene is possibly TRBD1 (6 bases). The germline V gene has CDR1 SGHRS and CDR2 YFSETQ. Between the trimmed V and J ends, which lost 0 bases and 5 bases, there was a span of 11 bases. CDR3 length: 14 residues. CDR3 DNA sequence: TGCGCCAGCAGCTTGGTTGCAGGGGTGACTGAAGCTTTCTTT. It is translated as CASSLVAGVTEAFF.

V gene TRBV6-1 combines with J gene TRBJ2-7; 9 nucleotides agree with TRBD1. Germline lookup yields CDR1 MNHNS and CDR2 SASEGT. The V and J ends lost 3 bases and 3 bases, in that order; junction bases with no gene match: 6. The CDR3 covers 15 residues. CDR3: CASSDNRGPGYEQYV. The CDR3 DNA is TGTGCCAGCAGTGATAACAGGGGGCCTGGCTACGAGCAGTACGTC.

The chain couples TRBV18 to TRBJ2-3; 11 bases are shared with TRBD2. CDR1 KGHSH and CDR2 LQKENI come from the germline V gene. CDR3 length: 17 residues. V trimming: 0 bases; J trimming: 5 bases; junction bases outside the gene matches: 7. The CDR3 DNA reads TGTGCCAGCTCACCACCGTCCCGGCTAGCGGGGGGAGATACGCAGTATTTT. Residues: CASSPPSRLAGGDTQYF.

The chain links TRBV21-1 to TRBJ2-6; TRBD1 is the table's D call and was not checked against the DNA. TRBV21-1 corresponds to a pseudogene. The CDR3 is 20 amino acids. The CDR3 is CASSRPVPGHGYSGANVLTF. The DNA for the CDR3 is TGTGCCAGCAGCAGACCAGTTCCGGGACATGGATACTCTGGGGCCAACGTCCTGACTTTC.

In this sample, this clone turned up once. This sequence joins TRBV6-1 and TRBJ2-5, with 8 nucleotides matching TRBD2. J gave up 1 base and V 6 bases, and 4 bases lay outside the gene matches. The CDR3 runs 14 residues. In germline, CDR1 is MNHNS, CDR2 SASEGT. As DNA, the CDR3 is TGTGCCAGCAGGGACGGACTAGCCCAAGAGACCCAGTACTTC. This translates into CASRDGLAQETQYF.

This chain joins TRBV19 and TRBJ1-4; 7 bases map to TRBD1. Losses at the gene ends were 3 bases for V and 5 bases for J; bases not matched to a gene: 6. The V gene's germline CDR1 is LNHDA and CDR2 SQIVND (reference sequence). The length of the CDR3 is 15 residues. The CDR3 region has the DNA TGTGCCAGTAGTATTGGGACAGCCGAAAATGAAAAACTGTTTTTT. This translates into CASSIGTAENEKLFF.

This chain connects TRBV29-1 to TRBJ1-2, with D uncertain. From germline, CDR1 is SQVTM and CDR2 ANQGSEA. CDR3 size: 10 residues. Trimming removed 1 base from V and 8 bases from J, with 5 bases in between. CDR3 sequence reads: CSVEARGYTF. The CDR3 bases are TGCAGCGTTGAAGCCAGGGGCTACACCTTC.

This chain uses TRBV15 with TRBJ2-7; D remains ambiguous. Germline CDR1 and CDR2: LNHNV and YYDKDF (reference sequence). Trimming left V 1 base short and J 5 bases short, with 15 bases between. This CDR3 contains 15 residues. The CDR3 DNA reads as TGTGCCACCAGCAGAGGTCAGGAAGATTCCCACGAGCAGTACTTC. It yields the protein CATSRGQEDSHEQYF.

This chain connects TRBV6-1 to TRBJ1-1; D ambiguous. V gave up 7 bases and J gave up 5 bases, with 8 bases separating them. The CDR3 consists of 11 residues. The germline gives CDR1 MNHNS, CDR2 SASEGT. CDR3 protein: CASIGRTEAFF. In nucleotides, the CDR3 is TGTGCCAGCATTGGCAGGACTGAAGCTTTCTTT.

This sequence joins TRBV19 and TRBJ2-3, with 12 bases lining up with TRBD1. J was trimmed by 10 bases and V by 5 bases; bases with no gene match: 10. Germline-derived CDR1 and CDR2 are LNHDA and SQIVND (reference sequence). The CDR3 extends over 15 amino acids. The CDR3 region has the DNA TGTGCCAGTAGTCCTGGGACAGGGGGCTTTCGCGCGCAGTATTTT. Translated: CASSPGTGGFRAQYF.

Turning to this clone: One junction end disagrees with the germline gene, perhaps due to a read error. The identical CDR3 is also encoded by other nucleotide sequences in the sample. The chain links TRBV4-1 to TRBJ1-1; D gene unclear. This CDR3 has 13 amino acids. The germline CDR1 and CDR2 sequences are MGHRA and YSYEKL. The CDR3 DNA sequence: TGCGCCAGTAGCCGCATAGCCGACACTGAAGCTTTCTTT. Protein sequence: CASSRIADTEAFF.

This rearrangement joins TRBV11-1 to TRBJ1-1; D call uncertain. Germline loops: CDR1 SGHAT, CDR2 FQDESV (reference sequence). The CDR3 spans 15 residues. V shed 5 bases and J shed 4 bases, with 17 bases lying between them. CDR3 sequence (DNA): TGTGCCAGCAGCGGGGAACCTAACCCAGGCACTGAAGCTTTCTTT. Its translation: CASSGEPNPGTEAFF.

The V gene is TRBV7-9, the J gene TRBJ2-2, with 8 bases fitting TRBD2. Germline V gene sequence: CDR1 SEHNR, CDR2 FQNEAQ (reference sequence). This CDR3 region has 17 residues. With 5 bases clipped from V and 5 bases from J, the junction kept 13 bases outside the gene matches. The CDR3 region is CASSPPGVSGATGELFF. As DNA, the CDR3 is TGTGCCAGCAGCCCCCCGGGTGTTAGCGGGGCGACCGGGGAGCTGTTTTTT.

The chain employs TRBV6-6 and TRBJ2-7; D uncertain. Germline V gene data show CDR1 as MNHNY and CDR2 as SVGAGI (reference sequence). The CDR3 extends over 13 amino acids. With 1 base removed from V and 7 bases from J, the gap between germline ends came to 11 bases. The CDR3: CASSYLLGQEQYV. CDR3 in DNA: TGTGCCAGCAGTTACTTGCTAGGGCAAGAGCAGTACGTC.

This rearrangement joins TRBV9 to TRBJ1-1; D call uncertain. The V end lost 4 bases, the J end lost 0 bases, and 10 bases lay between the germline ends. The CDR3 loop spans 14 amino acids. Germline CDR1 and CDR2: SGDLS and YYNGEE. The CDR3 region has the DNA TGTGCCAGCAGCCCAGATCGGATGAACACTGAAGCTTTCTTT. Its translation: CASSPDRMNTEAFF. Using reference TRBV9 and TRBJ1-1 for the parts outside the CDR3, the full variable domain is DSGVTQTPKHLITATGQRVTLRCSPRSGDLSVYWYQQSLDQGLQFLIQYYNGEERAKGNILERFSAQQFPDLHSELNLSSLELGDSALYFCASSPDRMNTEAFFGQGTRLTVV.

The gene calls are TRBV6-5 and TRBJ2-2; 10 nucleotides align to TRBD1. V shed 6 bases and J 6 bases; nucleotides not matched to a gene: 7. CDR1 is MNHEY and CDR2 is SVGAGI in the germline V gene. The CDR3 totals 15 residues. DNA of the CDR3: TGTGCCAGCAGCCGACAGGGGGCCGAGTCCGGGGAGCTGTTTTTT. The encoded protein is CASSRQGAESGELFF.

This clone was counted once. The chain combines TRBV25-1 with TRBJ1-5, with TRBD1 matching 11 bases. This CDR3 has 14 amino acids. CDR1 and CDR2 from the germline V gene are MGHDK and SYGVNS. With V trimmed by 8 bases and J by 4 bases, 4 bases remained unmatched. CDR3: CASRDRGNNQPQHF. The CDR3 nucleotides read TGTGCCAGCCGGGACAGGGGGAATAATCAGCCCCAGCATTTT.

The chain joins TRBV18 to TRBJ2-6, with no clear D. Germline-derived CDR1 and CDR2 are KGHSH and LQKENI. The V and J ends lost 7 bases and 0 bases respectively, with 10 bases between them. The CDR3 has 15 residues. DNA for the CDR3: TGTGCCAGCTACCGAATTAACTCTGGGGCCAACGTCCTGACTTTC. The encoded protein is CASYRINSGANVLTF.

This chain uses TRBV27 with TRBJ2-2, with D possibly being TRBD2 (5 bases). Germline-derived CDR1 and CDR2 are MNHEY and SMNVEV (reference sequence). The CDR3 sequence is 15 residues long. Trimming took 7 bases from V and 1 from J, leaving 13 bases between them. CDR3 in amino acids: CASTSPGGNTGELFF. DNA for the CDR3: TGTGCCAGCACCTCCCCCGGAGGGAACACCGGGGAGCTGTTTTTT.

The chain joins TRBV2 to TRBJ1-6; D gene unclear. The germline V gene encodes CDR1 SNHLY and CDR2 FYNNEI. V lost 1 base to trimming and J lost 7 bases, with 11 bases between them. CDR3 length: 15 amino acids. The CDR3 DNA reads TGTGCCAGCAGTGAAGGACGCGGCCTCAATTCACCCCTCCACTTT. It translates to CASSEGRGLNSPLHF. The full variable domain, completed using reference TRBV2 and TRBJ1-6, is EPEVTQTPSHQVTQMGQEVILRCVPISNHLYFYWYRQILGQKVEFLVSFYNNEISEKSEIFDDQFSVERPDGSNFTLKIRSTKLEDSAMYFCASSEGRGLNSPLHFGNGTRLTVT.

This chain links TRBV4-1 with TRBJ2-7, with a tentative D call TRBD1 (7 bases). V lost 4 bases and J lost 9, with 25 bases in between. Germline values: CDR1 MGHRA, CDR2 YSYEKL. The CDR3 contains 16 residues. The CDR3 is CASSPRGQGVGVGQYF. Here the CDR3 DNA reads TGCGCCAGCAGCCCCCGGGGGCAGGGGGTGGGGGTTGGGCAGTACTTC.

This clone has only one observation. The genes are TRBV5-1 and TRBJ2-2; D remains ambiguous. The ends were cut back, 1 base at V and 1 base at J, with 11 bases in the middle. CDR1 and CDR2 from the germline V gene are SGHRS and YFSETQ. This CDR3 region has 16 residues. CDR3 residues: CASSLSSQLNTGELFF. DNA of the CDR3: TGCGCCAGCAGCTTGTCGTCGCAGTTGAACACCGGGGAGCTGTTTTTT.

The rearrangement links TRBV2 to TRBJ2-5; 8 nucleotides align to TRBD2. From germline, CDR1 is SNHLY and CDR2 FYNNEI. V shed 7 bases and J 4 bases; nucleotides not matched to a gene: 8. This CDR3 is built from 14 residues. CDR3 protein: CASISAGGVETQYF. CDR3 nucleotides: TGTGCCAGCATTAGTGCGGGGGGAGTAGAGACCCAGTACTTC.

The chain has TRBV19 and TRBJ1-1; D is unclear. The V gene lost 3 bases and the J gene lost 4 bases, with 9 bases spanning the gap. The CDR3 contains 13 residues. Per germline, CDR1 LNHDA and CDR2 SQIVND (reference sequence). The CDR3 DNA reads as TGTGCCAGTAGTATTATATCGGCCACTGAAGCTTTCTTT. Protein sequence: CASSIISATEAFF. Based on the CDR3 plus reference TRBV19 and TRBJ1-1, the full variable domain is DGGITQSPKYLFRKEGQNVTLSCEQNLNHDAMYWYRQDPGQGLRLIYYSQIVNDFQKGDIAEGYSVSREKKESFPLTVTSAQKNPTAFYLCASSIISATEAFFGQGTRLTVV.

V gene TRBV12-5 combines with J gene TRBJ1-2; D is ambiguous. Trimming stripped 3 bases from V and 6 bases from J, with 8 bases between. CDR1 and CDR2 (germline): LGHNT, FRNRAP. This CDR3 is 12 amino acids long. The CDR3 coding sequence is TGTGCTAGTGGTTTCCTTAGAGATGGCTACACCTTC. It codes for CASGFLRDGYTF.

The chain uses TRBV5-1 and TRBJ2-1; no clear D gene. V was shortened by 7 bases and J by 0 bases, with 14 bases between the two germline ends. Germline V gene data show CDR1 as SGHRS and CDR2 as YFSETQ. CDR3 length equals 15 residues. The CDR3 loop is CASETEPGSYNEQFF. As DNA, the CDR3 is TGCGCCAGCGAAACGGAACCGGGCTCCTACAATGAGCAGTTCTTC.

The rearrangement uses TRBV27 and TRBJ2-3, with D hard to call. CDR3 length: 13 amino acids. The V gene's germline CDR1 is MNHEY and CDR2 SMNVEV (reference sequence). Trimming cost V 3 bases and J 6 bases, with 10 bases left between them. The CDR3 DNA is TGTGCCAGCAGTTTCGTCCCCCGCGATACGCAGTATTTT. Its translation is CASSFVPRDTQYF.